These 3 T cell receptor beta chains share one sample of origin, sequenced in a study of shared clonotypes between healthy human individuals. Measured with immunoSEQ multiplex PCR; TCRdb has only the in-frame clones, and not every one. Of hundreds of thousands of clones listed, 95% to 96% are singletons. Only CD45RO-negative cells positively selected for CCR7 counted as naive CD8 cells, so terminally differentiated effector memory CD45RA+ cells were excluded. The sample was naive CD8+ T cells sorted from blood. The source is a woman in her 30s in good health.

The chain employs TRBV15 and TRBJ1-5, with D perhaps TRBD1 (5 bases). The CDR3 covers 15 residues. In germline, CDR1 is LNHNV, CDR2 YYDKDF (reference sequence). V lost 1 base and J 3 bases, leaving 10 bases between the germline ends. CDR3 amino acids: CATSRGDSNNQPQHF. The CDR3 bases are TGTGCCACCAGCAGAGGTGACAGCAACAATCAGCCCCAGCATTTT.

The CDR3, as DNA: TGTGCCAGCAGTTATGGACTAGTACCCGGGGAGCTGTTTTTT. Translating gives CASSYGLVPGELFF. This rearrangement joins TRBV13 to TRBJ2-2; 7 positions match TRBD2. V lost 6 bases and J lost 6; bases outside the gene matches: 7. Germline V gene sequence: CDR1 PRHDT, CDR2 FYEKMQ (reference sequence). This CDR3 has 14 residues. Using reference TRBV13 and TRBJ2-2 for the parts outside the CDR3, the full variable domain is AAGVIQSPRHLIKEKRETATLKCYPIPRHDTVYWYQQGPGQDPQFLISFYEKMQSDKGSIPDRFSAQQFSDYHSELNMSSLELGDSALYFCASSYGLVPGELFFGEGSRLTVL.

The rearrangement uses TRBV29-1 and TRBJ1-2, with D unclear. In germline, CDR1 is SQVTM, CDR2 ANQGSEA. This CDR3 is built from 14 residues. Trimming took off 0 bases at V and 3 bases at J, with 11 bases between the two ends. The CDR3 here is CSVEDLRTDYGYTF. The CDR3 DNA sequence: TGCAGCGTTGAAGATCTTAGGACGGACTATGGCTACACCTTC. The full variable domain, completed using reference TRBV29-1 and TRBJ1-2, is SAVISQKPSRDICQRGTSLTIQCQVDSQVTMMFWYRQQPGQSLTLIATANQGSEATYESGFVIDKFPISRPNLTFSTLTVSNMSPEDSSIYLCSVEDLRTDYGYTFGSGTRLTVV.